The 5 T cell receptor beta chains below come from one sample, sequenced in a study of spatial heterogeneity in lung cancer. The time point is: blood at routine non-recurrence follow-up after resection. Unsorted tumor, nontumor lung tissue or cryopreserved PBMC supplied the whole RNA. In TCRdb, the 5' RACE reads were re-called with MiXCR into one record per CDR3 protein. Of some 110,000 distinct CDR3 sequences in the sample, roughly an eighth were seen once. Sequencing used PBMCs, obtained at follow-up. The receptor source for this set is a male donor with early-stage non-small cell lung cancer.

The sample holds many counts of this clonotype. J is TRBJ2-7 and V is TRBV6-1, with D tentatively TRBD2 (6 bases). With 4 bases removed from V and 3 bases from J, the gap between germline ends came to 16 bases. The CDR3 consists of 15 residues. The V gene's germline CDR1 is MNHNS and CDR2 SASEGT. The CDR3 region has the DNA TGTGCCAGCAGTGGCGGACGCGGGGAGCGCTACGAGCAGTACTTC. Translating it yields CASSGGRGERYEQYF.

The table lists this clonotype with a few counts. CDR3 residues: CASSVVGGPAYEQYF. In DNA, the CDR3 is TGTGCCAGCAGCGTAGTCGGAGGTCCGGCCTACGAGCAGTACTTC. The rearrangement uses TRBV9 and TRBJ2-7; D possibly corresponds to TRBD2 (5 bases). The germline V gene has CDR1 SGDLS and CDR2 YYNGEE. The CDR3 is made up of 15 amino acids. V shed 0 bases and J shed 2 bases, with 12 bases lying between them.

The gene calls are TRBV11-2 and TRBJ2-1, with D perhaps matching TRBD2 (5 bases). Trimming cost V 0 bases and J 6 bases, with 12 bases left between them. Germline-derived CDR1 and CDR2 are SGHAT and FQNNGV. CDR3 size: 15 residues. CDR3 nucleotides: TGTGCCAGCAGCTTAGATCGGGGTAGCTTCAATGAGCAGTTCTTC. It codes for CASSLDRGSFNEQFF.

The table lists this clonotype with many counts. The chain couples TRBV29-1 to TRBJ1-2; TRBD1 aligns across 8 bases. The CDR3 spans 11 residues. After removal of 8 bases from V and 3 bases from J, the junction contained 2 bases not matched to a gene. Germline V gene lookup returns CDR1 SQVTM and CDR2 ANQGSEA. The CDR3 sequence: CSTTGDYGYTF. The CDR3 DNA follows: TGCAGCACGACAGGGGACTATGGCTACACCTTC.

By share, this clonotype ranks as medium-sized. The CDR3 bases are TGTGCCAGCAGTGAAGAGGACAGGGCGTGGGGCCACTATAATTCACCCCTCCACTTT. It specifies CASSEEDRAWGHYNSPLHF. The chain employs TRBV2 and TRBJ1-6; 8 bases agree with TRBD1. The CDR3 spans 19 residues. From germline, CDR1 is SNHLY and CDR2 FYNNEI. V lost 1 base, J lost 3 bases, and 11 bases stayed unmatched.